These 18 T cell receptor beta chains came from one sample sequenced in a study of T cell repertoires in cytomegalovirus infection. TCRdb ran MiXCR on the reads and lists one entry per CDR3 protein. The repertoire consists of about 490,000 distinct CDR3 sequences, with 10% to 12% occurring once and the leading ten covering roughly 10%. The specimen was PBMCs. The source is a human donor in good health (CMV status not recorded). Some clones in this sample may be carry-over from other donors' samples.

This clonotype was detected many times. This chain uses TRBV10-2 with TRBJ1-5; D is perhaps TRBD1 (6 bases). CDR1 is WSHSY and CDR2 is SAAADI in the germline V gene. This CDR3 is 14 amino acids long. V lost 2 bases and J lost 11, with 16 bases in between. CDR3 sequence (DNA): TGCGCCAGCAGTGAGGCGGGGGTTGCAGGGGCCCAGCATTTT. Translation gives CASSEAGVAGAQHF.

This clonotype was seen repeatedly, ten times or more. The chain employs TRBV20-1 and TRBJ2-3; D possibly corresponds to TRBD2 (6 bases). Looked up from germline, CDR1 is DFQATT and CDR2 is SNEGSKA (reference sequence). The V and J ends lost 6 bases and 2 bases respectively, with 18 bases between them. The CDR3 spans 15 residues. The CDR3 loop reads CSAQSTGSYTDTQYF. The CDR3, as DNA: TGCAGTGCACAGAGCACCGGGAGTTACACAGATACGCAGTATTTT.

This clonotype was found many times. The chain uses TRBV6-2 or TRBV6-3 and TRBJ2-1; 13 positions match TRBD2. V lost 4 bases, J lost 7 bases, and 7 bases stayed unmatched. The CDR3 runs 16 residues. The V gene's germline CDR1 is MNHEY and CDR2 SVGEGT. CDR3 region: CASSLRLAGGWNEQFF. DNA of the CDR3: TGTGCCAGCAGTTTGAGACTAGCGGGAGGATGGAATGAGCAGTTCTTC.

In this sample, this clonotype turned up a few times. The V and J genes are TRBV2 and TRBJ2-7, with D perhaps matching TRBD2 (5 bases). With 5 bases removed from V and 3 bases from J, the gap between germline ends came to 11 bases. CDR1 is SNHLY, CDR2 FYNNEI, per germline. The CDR3 is 13 amino acids. The CDR3 protein is CASSRTRLYEQYF. The CDR3 DNA is TGTGCCAGCAGTAGGACTCGTCTCTACGAGCAGTACTTC.

This clonotype was counted ten times or more. The chain employs TRBV13 and TRBJ1-4; TRBD1 matches 8 bases. The germline gives CDR1 PRHDT, CDR2 FYEKMQ (reference sequence). This CDR3 contains 17 residues. The V segment lost 5 bases and the J segment 0 bases; nucleotides outside the gene matches: 8. For the CDR3, the DNA is TGTGCCAGCAGCCCAAGACAGGGGTCTGCAACTAATGAAAAACTGTTTTTT. It encodes CASSPRQGSATNEKLFF.

This clonotype has at least ten counts. CDR3 residues: CASTSAGRSYNEQFF. Written as DNA, the CDR3 is TGTGCCAGCACTTCAGCGGGCCGCTCCTACAATGAGCAGTTCTTC. The chain recombines TRBV7-3 with TRBJ2-1; D is perhaps TRBD2 (6 bases). Trimming pared 7 bases from V and 0 bases from J, leaving 13 bases between. Germline V gene data show CDR1 as SGHTA and CDR2 as FQGTGA. The CDR3 totals 15 residues.

Notes on this clonotype: A read error is possible here, since a much larger clone lies one base away. This chain connects TRBV6-2 or TRBV6-3 to TRBJ2-4; 10 nucleotides align to TRBD1. The assigned J gene may be wrong: the sequence end matches TRBJ2-1 better. The CDR3 contains 14 residues. Germline-derived CDR1 and CDR2 are MNHEY and SVGEGT. The chain's CDR3 is CASSFRQGANIQFF. CDR3 DNA sequence: TGTGCCAGCAGTTTCCGACAGGGGGCAAACATTCAGTTCTTC.

This clonotype was counted at least ten times. J is TRBJ2-1 and V is TRBV7-9, with D perhaps given as TRBD1 or TRBD2 (5 bases each). This CDR3 is built from 14 residues. Germline V gene lookup returns CDR1 SEHNR and CDR2 FQNEAQ (reference sequence). With 4 bases removed from V and 0 bases from J, the gap between germline ends came to 7 bases. In nucleotides, the CDR3 is TGTGCCAGCAGCTCGGGGACCTCCTACAATGAGCAGTTCTTC. Translation gives CASSSGTSYNEQFF.

At least ten counts were recorded for this clonotype. V usage is TRBV12-3 or TRBV12-4 and J usage is TRBJ1-1; 7 nucleotides match TRBD1. Germline trimming cut 7 bases from V and 1 base from J; bases unmatched to any gene: 3. The CDR3 spans 13 residues. The CDR3 coding sequence is TGTGCCAGCAAAGACAGGGCGAACACTGAAGCTTTCTTT. Amino acids: CASKDRANTEAFF.

This clonotype has ten or more counts. V is TRBV7-6 and J is TRBJ2-1; 13 bases are a match to TRBD2. Trimming cost V 5 bases and J 0 bases; bases outside gene matches: 16. The V gene's germline CDR1 is SGHVS and CDR2 FNYEAQ. The CDR3 is 21 residues long. CDR3 loop: CASSVPPGLAGNHLSYNEQFF. DNA of the CDR3: TGTGCCAGCAGCGTACCCCCGGGACTAGCGGGAAACCACCTCTCCTACAATGAGCAGTTCTTC.

Only a few counts were recorded for this clonotype. The chain combines TRBV20-1 with TRBJ1-2; D uncertain. V was shortened by 3 bases and J by 2 bases, with 10 bases between the two germline ends. Germline lookup yields CDR1 DFQATT and CDR2 SNEGSKA (reference sequence). The CDR3 totals 13 residues. DNA for the CDR3: TGCAGTGCTAGCCTCCAGACCAACTATGGCTACACCTTC. This codes for CSASLQTNYGYTF.

This clonotype was seen ten or more times. The chain uses TRBV7-2 and TRBJ1-6, with D perhaps TRBD1 (5 bases). CDR1 and CDR2 from the germline V gene are SGHTA and FQGNSA. Trimming pared 4 bases from V and 9 bases from J, leaving 10 bases between. The CDR3 loop spans 13 amino acids. CDR3 sequence: CASSYDGASPLHF. The CDR3 DNA follows: TGTGCCAGCAGCTATGACGGGGCTTCACCCCTCCACTTT.

V and J are TRBV7-9 and TRBJ2-2; TRBD1 matches 9 bases. The CDR3 has 19 amino acids. V was clipped by 5 bases and J by 1 base; unmatched bases: 14. Germline CDR1 reads SEHNR; CDR2 reads FQNEAQ (reference sequence). This CDR3 is CASSTDRGEPQKNTGELFF. The CDR3, as DNA: TGTGCCAGCAGCACGGACAGGGGAGAACCCCAGAAGAACACCGGGGAGCTGTTTTTT.

This clonotype was seen only once. This chain joins TRBV11-2 and TRBJ2-7, with a possible D match to TRBD1 (5 bases). This CDR3 has 14 residues. Germline V gene sequence: CDR1 SGHAT, CDR2 FQNNGV. Trimming cost V 0 bases and J 1 base, with 7 bases left between them. In DNA form, the CDR3 reads TGTGCCAGCAGCTTAGATCGACAGTCCTACGAGCAGTACGTC. Encoded protein: CASSLDRQSYEQYV.

The sample holds a few counts of this clonotype. The V and J genes are TRBV2 and TRBJ2-1, with 12 bases identical to TRBD1. Germline CDR1 is SNHLY and CDR2 is FYNNEI. The V gene end was trimmed by 4 bases and the J gene end by 3 bases; junction bases not matched to a gene: 13. There are 19 residues in the CDR3. CDR3 in amino acids: CASSAPGQGARAYYNEQFF. Here the CDR3 DNA reads TGTGCCAGCAGTGCACCGGGACAGGGGGCGCGAGCCTACTACAATGAGCAGTTCTTC.

This chain connects TRBV6-7 to TRBJ2-2, with no clear D. TRBV6-7 belongs to the ORF category, with a function that is uncertain. The V end lost 7 bases, the J end lost 4 bases, and 13 bases lay between the germline ends. This CDR3 has 14 residues. The CDR3 reads CASTTTEVTGELFF. The CDR3 DNA sequence: TGTGCCAGCACCACCACCGAGGTCACCGGGGAGCTGTTTTTT.

V usage is TRBV15 and J usage is TRBJ2-5, with 7 bases that match TRBD1. Trimming at V came to 3 bases and at J to 2 bases, leaving 6 bases not matched to a gene. The CDR3 has 15 residues. Germline CDR1 and CDR2: LNHNV and YYDKDF (reference sequence). DNA for the CDR3: TGTGCCACCAGCAGGGCAGGACAGGCTCAAGAGACCCAGTACTTC. Translating gives CATSRAGQAQETQYF.

On this clonotype: A much larger clone lies a single base off, so this may be a read error. The conserved closing phenylalanine or tryptophan is absent in this CDR3, likely reflecting a read error. This chain connects TRBV29-1 to TRBJ2-1; no clear D gene. V lost 0 bases and J 0 bases, leaving 9 bases between the germline ends. Per the germline V gene, CDR1 is SQVTM and CDR2 is ANQGSEA. This CDR3 spans 15 amino acids. CDR3 residues: CSVEDMLSSYNEQFL. The CDR3 DNA reads TGCAGCGTTGAAGATATGTTGAGCTCCTACAATGAGCAGTTCCTC.